Here is one T cell receptor beta chain with its context. The repertoire was sequenced with immunoSEQ multiplex PCR; TCRdb's copy has only in-frame clones and lacks some. This sample carries around 500,000 clones, about 88% of them seen once, and the ten largest clones take around 7.9%. These data originate in a study of blood T cell repertoires in COVID-19. Across the study: T cells, B-cell-depleted T cells, or PBMCs supplied cDNA or gDNA.

Adults between about 18 and 95 years of age took part from about two dozen US areas. The study assigned cohorts using participant-reported clinical history. Recovered participants had two consecutive negative NP/OP PCR tests, healthcare professional clearance, or symptom resolution. V gave up 2 bases and J gave up 3 bases; unmatched junction bases: 6. Per germline, CDR1 MDHEN and CDR2 SYDVKM. This CDR3 is built from 15 residues. The specimen was PBMCs or T cells enriched from blood (not recorded which). This chain joins TRBV28 and TRBJ1-1; TRBD1 matches at 7 bases. This clonotype was sampled from a woman aged 60-75 years who had recovered from COVID-19. The CDR3 sequence: CASSLLGQAYTEAFF. As DNA, the CDR3 is TGTGCCAGCAGTTTACTCGGACAGGCCTACACTGAAGCTTTCTTT.